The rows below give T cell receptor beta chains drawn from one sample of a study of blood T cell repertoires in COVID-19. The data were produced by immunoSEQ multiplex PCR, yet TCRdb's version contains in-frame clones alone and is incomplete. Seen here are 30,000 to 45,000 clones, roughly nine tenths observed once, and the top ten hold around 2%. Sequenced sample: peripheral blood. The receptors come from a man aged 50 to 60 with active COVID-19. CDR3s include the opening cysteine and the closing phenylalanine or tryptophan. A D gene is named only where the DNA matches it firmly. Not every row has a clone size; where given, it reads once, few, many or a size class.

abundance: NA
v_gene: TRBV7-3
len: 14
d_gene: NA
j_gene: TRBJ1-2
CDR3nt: TGTGCCAGCAGCTCGCTTGGGGGGTCTGATGGCTACACCTTC
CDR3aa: CASSSLGGSDGYTF

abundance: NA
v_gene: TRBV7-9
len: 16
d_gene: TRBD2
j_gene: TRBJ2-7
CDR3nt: TGTGCCAGCAGCCCTGGACTAGCGGGAGGGGCCTACGAGCAGTACTTC
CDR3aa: CASSPGLAGGAYEQYF

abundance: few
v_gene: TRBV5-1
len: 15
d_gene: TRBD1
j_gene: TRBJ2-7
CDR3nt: TGCGCCAGCAGCTTGGGGGGACAGGGACCCTACGAGCAGTACTTC
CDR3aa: CASSLGGQGPYEQYF

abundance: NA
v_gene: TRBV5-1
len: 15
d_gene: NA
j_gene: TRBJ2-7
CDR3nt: TGCGCCAGCAGCTGGGGTGGCGGGGAGTCCTACGAGCAGTACTTC
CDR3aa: CASSWGGGESYEQYF

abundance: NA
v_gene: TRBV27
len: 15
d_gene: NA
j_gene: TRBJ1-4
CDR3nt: TGTGCCAGCAGTTTTGGGCCGTCAACTAATGAAAAACTGTTTTTT
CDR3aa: CASSFGPSTNEKLFF

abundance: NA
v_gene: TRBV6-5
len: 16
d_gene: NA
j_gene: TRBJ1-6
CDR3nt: TGTGCCAGCAGTTACTCGGTAGGGAGGCAGAATTCACCCCTCCACTTT
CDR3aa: CASSYSVGRQNSPLHF

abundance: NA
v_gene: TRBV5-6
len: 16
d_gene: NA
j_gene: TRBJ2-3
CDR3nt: TGTGCCAGCAGCTTTATCTCTGGGTCAGGCCCAGATACGCAGTATTTT
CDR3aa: CASSFISGSGPDTQYF

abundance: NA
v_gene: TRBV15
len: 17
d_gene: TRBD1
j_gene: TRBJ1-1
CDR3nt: TGTGCCACCAGCAGAGAGGGGACAGGGGGCCGCAGAACTGAAGCTTTCTTT
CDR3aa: CATSREGTGGRRTEAFF

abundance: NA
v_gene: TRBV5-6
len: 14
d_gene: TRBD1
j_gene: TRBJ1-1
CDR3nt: TGTGCCAGCAGCCGGGGACAGCAGAACACTGAAGCTTTCTTT
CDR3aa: CASSRGQQNTEAFF

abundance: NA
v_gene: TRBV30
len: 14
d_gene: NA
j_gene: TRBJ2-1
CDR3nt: TGTGCCTGGAGTGAACTAGGGGGTTACAATGAGCAGTTCTTC
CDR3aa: CAWSELGGYNEQFF

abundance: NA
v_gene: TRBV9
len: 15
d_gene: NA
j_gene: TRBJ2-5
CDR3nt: TGTGCCAGCAGCGTAGGTCACAGACCTCAAGAGACCCAGTACTTC
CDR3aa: CASSVGHRPQETQYF

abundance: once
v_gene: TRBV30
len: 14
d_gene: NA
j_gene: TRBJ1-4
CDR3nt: TGTGCCTCTCCATCAGAAGGAGGGGATGAAAAACTGTTTTTT
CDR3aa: CASPSEGGDEKLFF

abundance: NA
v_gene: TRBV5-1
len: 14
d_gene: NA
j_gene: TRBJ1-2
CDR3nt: TGCGCCAGCAGCTTGGCAGGTTTTCCTTATGGCTACACCTTC
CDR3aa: CASSLAGFPYGYTF

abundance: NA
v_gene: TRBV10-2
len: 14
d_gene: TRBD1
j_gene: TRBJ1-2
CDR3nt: TGCGCCAGCAGTCTAAACAGGGGTTTGAATGGCTACACCTTC
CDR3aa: CASSLNRGLNGYTF

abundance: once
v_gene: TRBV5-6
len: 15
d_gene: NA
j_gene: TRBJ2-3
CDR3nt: TGTGCCAGCAGCATCAGACAGGTTAGCACAGATACGCAGTATTTT
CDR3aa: CASSIRQVSTDTQYF

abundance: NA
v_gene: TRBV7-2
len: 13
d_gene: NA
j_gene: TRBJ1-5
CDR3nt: TGTGCCAGCAGCCCAAACAGGGATCAGCCCCAGCATTTT
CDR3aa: CASSPNRDQPQHF

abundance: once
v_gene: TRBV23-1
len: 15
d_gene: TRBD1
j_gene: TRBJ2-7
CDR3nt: TGCGCCAGCAGTCCGGTGAACAGGGGTTCCTACGAGCAGTACTTC
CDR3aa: CASSPVNRGSYEQYF

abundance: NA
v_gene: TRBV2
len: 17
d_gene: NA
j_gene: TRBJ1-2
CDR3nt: TGTGCCAGCAGTGCGGCAGGGAGGGAGGGGAGGGACTATGGCTACACCTTC
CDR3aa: CASSAAGREGRDYGYTF

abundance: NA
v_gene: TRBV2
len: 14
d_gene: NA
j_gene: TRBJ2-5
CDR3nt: TGTGCCAGCAGTGGGGGGGAGCGGCAAGAGACCCAGTACTTC
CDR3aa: CASSGGERQETQYF

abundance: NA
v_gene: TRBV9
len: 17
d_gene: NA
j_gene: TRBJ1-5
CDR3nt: TGTGCCAGCAGCGTAGGGGCTGGGTCATGGGGAGATCAGCCCCAGCATTTT
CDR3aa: CASSVGAGSWGDQPQHF

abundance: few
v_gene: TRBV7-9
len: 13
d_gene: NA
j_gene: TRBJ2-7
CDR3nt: TGTGCCAGCAGCTTAAGGGACAACTACGAGCAGTACTTC
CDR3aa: CASSLRDNYEQYF

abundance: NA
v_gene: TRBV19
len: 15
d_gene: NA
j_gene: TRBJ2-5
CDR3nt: TGTGCCAGTAGTATAGAGGGCGGAGGACAAGAGACCCAGTACTTC
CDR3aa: CASSIEGGGQETQYF

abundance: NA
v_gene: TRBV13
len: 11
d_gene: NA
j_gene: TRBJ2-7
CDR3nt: TGCTCTCATGTAGATGGAGTCGAGCAGTACTTC
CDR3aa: CSHVDGVEQYF

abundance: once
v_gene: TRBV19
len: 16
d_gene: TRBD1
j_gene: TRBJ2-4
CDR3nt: TGTGCCAGTAGTATAGAGCAGGGGGCGTCCAAAAACATTCAGTACTTC
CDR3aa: CASSIEQGASKNIQYF

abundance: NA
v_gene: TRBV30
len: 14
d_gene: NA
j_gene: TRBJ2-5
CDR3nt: TGTGCCTGGAGTTGGACAGGCCGGGAGGAGACCCAGTACTTC
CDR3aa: CAWSWTGREETQYF

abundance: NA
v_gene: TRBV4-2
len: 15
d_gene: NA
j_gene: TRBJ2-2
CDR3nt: TGTGCCAGCAGCCAAGTGTCAGGGGACACCGGGGAGCTGTTTTTT
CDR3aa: CASSQVSGDTGELFF

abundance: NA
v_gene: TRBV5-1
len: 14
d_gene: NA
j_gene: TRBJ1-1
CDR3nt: TGCGCCAGCAGCTTGGTTAGGGGGGGCACTGAAGCTTTCTTT
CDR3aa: CASSLVRGGTEAFF

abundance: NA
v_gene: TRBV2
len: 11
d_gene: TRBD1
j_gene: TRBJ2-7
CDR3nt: TGTGCCAGCACAGGGGGCTACGAGCAGTACTTC
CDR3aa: CASTGGYEQYF

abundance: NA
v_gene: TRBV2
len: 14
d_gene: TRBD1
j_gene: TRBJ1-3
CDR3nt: TGTGCCAGCAGTGAAGCGCGACAGGGGAACACCATATATTTT
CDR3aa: CASSEARQGNTIYF

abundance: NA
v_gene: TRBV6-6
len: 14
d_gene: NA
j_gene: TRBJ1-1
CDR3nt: TGTGCCAGCAGGGATTTCACAGACAACACTGAAGCTTTCTTT
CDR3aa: CASRDFTDNTEAFF

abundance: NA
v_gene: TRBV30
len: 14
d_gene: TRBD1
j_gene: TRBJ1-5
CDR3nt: TGTGCCCGGGCGAGGGACAGATTCAATCAGCCCCAGCATTTT
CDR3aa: CARARDRFNQPQHF

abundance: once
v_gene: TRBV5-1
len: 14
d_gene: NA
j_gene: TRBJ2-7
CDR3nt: TGCGCCAGCAGCTTGGGATCGGTCTCCTACGAGCAGTACTTC
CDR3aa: CASSLGSVSYEQYF

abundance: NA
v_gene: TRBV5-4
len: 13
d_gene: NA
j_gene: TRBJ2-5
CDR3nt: TGTGCCAGCAGCCACATTGACCAAGAGACCCAGTACTTC
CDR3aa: CASSHIDQETQYF

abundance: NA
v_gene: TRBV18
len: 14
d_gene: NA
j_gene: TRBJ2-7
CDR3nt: TGTGCCAGCTCATCGCGGACAGAAACCTACGAGCAGTACTTC
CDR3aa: CASSSRTETYEQYF

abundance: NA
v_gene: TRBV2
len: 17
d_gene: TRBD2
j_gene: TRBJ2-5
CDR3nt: TGTGCCAGCAGTGAAGGGGGGCTAGCGGGAGGGCAAGAGACCCAGTACTTC
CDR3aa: CASSEGGLAGGQETQYF

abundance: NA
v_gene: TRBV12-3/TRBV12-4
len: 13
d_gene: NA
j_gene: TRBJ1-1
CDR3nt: TGTGCCAGCAGTTTTGGGGAGGTCACTGAAGCTTTCTTT
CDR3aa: CASSFGEVTEAFF

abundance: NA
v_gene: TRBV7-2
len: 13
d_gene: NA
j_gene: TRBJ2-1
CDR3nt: TGTGCCAGCAGCTTGAACAGCTACAATGAGCAGTTCTTC
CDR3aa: CASSLNSYNEQFF

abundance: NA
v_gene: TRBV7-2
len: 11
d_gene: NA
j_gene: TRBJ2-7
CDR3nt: TGTGCCAGCAGCCCCGGGTGGTGGCAGTACTTC
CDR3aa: CASSPGWWQYF

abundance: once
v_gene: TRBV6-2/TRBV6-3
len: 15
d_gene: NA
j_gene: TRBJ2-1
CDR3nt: TGTGCCAGCAGTGGACTACTCCCCTCCTACAATGAGCAGTTCTTC
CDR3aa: CASSGLLPSYNEQFF

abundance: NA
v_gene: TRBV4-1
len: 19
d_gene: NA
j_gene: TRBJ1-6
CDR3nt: TGCGCCAGCAGCCAAGATCATCACGCAGGAAACCCCTATAATTCACCCCTCCACTTT
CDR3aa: CASSQDHHAGNPYNSPLHF

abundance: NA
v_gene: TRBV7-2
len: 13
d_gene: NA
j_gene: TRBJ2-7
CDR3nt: TGTGCCAGCAGCTTGAACAGTTGGTACGAGCAGTACTTC
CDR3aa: CASSLNSWYEQYF

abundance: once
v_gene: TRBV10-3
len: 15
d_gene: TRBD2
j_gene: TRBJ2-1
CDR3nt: TGTGCCATTTCCCCGGGACTACCTTCCTACAATGAGCAGTTCTTC
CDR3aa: CAISPGLPSYNEQFF

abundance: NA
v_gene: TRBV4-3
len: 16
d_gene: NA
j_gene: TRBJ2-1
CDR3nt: TGCGCCAGCAGCCAAGAGGGACTGGGCTCCTACAATGAGCAGTTCTTC
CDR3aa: CASSQEGLGSYNEQFF

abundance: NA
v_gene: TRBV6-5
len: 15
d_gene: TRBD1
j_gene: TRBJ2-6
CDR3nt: TGTGCCAGCGCTTGGACAGGGCTCGGGGCCAACGTCCTGACTTTC
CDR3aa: CASAWTGLGANVLTF

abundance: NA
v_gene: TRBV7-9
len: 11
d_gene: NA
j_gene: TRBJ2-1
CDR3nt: TGTGCCAGCAGCTCGAGGGATGAGCAGTTCTTC
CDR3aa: CASSSRDEQFF

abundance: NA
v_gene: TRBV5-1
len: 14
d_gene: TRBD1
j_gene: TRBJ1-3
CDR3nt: TGCGCCAGCAGCTGGGACAGCTCTGGAAACACCATATATTTT
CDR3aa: CASSWDSSGNTIYF

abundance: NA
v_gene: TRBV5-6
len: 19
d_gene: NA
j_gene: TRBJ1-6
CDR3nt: TGTGCCAGCAGCTCGAACACCGGACAGTTCAGCTCCTATAATTCACCCCTCCACTTT
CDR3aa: CASSSNTGQFSSYNSPLHF

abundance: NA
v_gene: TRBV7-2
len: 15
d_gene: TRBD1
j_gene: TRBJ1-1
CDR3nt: TGTGCCAGCAGCTTATTTCAGGGGGCAAACACTGAAGCTTTCTTT
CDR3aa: CASSLFQGANTEAFF

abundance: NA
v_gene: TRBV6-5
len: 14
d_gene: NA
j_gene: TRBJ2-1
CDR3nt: TGTGCCAGCTCGGTCAGGGGGGTCGGCAATGAGCAGTTCTTC
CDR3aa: CASSVRGVGNEQFF

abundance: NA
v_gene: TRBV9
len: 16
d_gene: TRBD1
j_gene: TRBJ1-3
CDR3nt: TGTGCCAGCAGCGTAGGACAGGGTTTCTCTGGAAACACCATATATTTT
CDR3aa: CASSVGQGFSGNTIYF

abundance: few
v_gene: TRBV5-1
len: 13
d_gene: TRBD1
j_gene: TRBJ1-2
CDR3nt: TGCGCCAGCAGCTTGGCAGGGGGGAATGGCTACACCTTC
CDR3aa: CASSLAGGNGYTF

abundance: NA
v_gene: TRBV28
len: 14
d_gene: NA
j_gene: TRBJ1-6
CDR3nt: TGTGCCAGCAGTCCACTCGGGTCGGATTCACCCCTCCACTTT
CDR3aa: CASSPLGSDSPLHF

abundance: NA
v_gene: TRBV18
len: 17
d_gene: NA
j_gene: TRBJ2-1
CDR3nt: TGTGCCAGCTCACCCCAACAGGGAAGGAGCTCCTACAATGAGCAGTTCTTC
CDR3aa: CASSPQQGRSSYNEQFF

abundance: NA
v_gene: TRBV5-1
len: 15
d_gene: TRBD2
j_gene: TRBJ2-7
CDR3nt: TGCGCCAGCGGCTTAGGGACTAGCTCGGCCTACGAGCAGTACTTC
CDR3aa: CASGLGTSSAYEQYF

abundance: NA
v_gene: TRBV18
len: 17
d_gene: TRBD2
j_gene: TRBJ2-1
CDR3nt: TGTGCCAGCTCACCCGGTCATGGGAGGGGCACCGACAATGAGCAGTTCTTC
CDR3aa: CASSPGHGRGTDNEQFF

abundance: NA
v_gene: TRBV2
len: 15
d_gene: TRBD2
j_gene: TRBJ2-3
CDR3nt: TGTGCCAGCAGTGGGGCTAGCGGGTTCACAGATACGCAGTATTTT
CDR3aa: CASSGASGFTDTQYF

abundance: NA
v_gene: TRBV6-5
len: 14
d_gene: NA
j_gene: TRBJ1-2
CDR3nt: TGTGCCAGCAGTTACTCGGACAGATACTATGGCTACACCTTC
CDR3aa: CASSYSDRYYGYTF

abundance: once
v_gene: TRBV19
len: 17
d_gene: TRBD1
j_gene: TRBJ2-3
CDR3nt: TGTGCCAGTAGTATGGTGATCCAGGGGGCATCAAAGGATACGCAGTATTTT
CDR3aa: CASSMVIQGASKDTQYF

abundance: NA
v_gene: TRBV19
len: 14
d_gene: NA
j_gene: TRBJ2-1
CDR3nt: TGTGCCAGTAAGCGTGGATCGTCCTACAATGAGCAGTTCTTC
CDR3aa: CASKRGSSYNEQFF

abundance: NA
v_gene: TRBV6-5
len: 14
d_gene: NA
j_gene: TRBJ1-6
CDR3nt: TGTGCCAGCAGTTACTCCCCTAGGGGTTCACCCCTCCACTTT
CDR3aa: CASSYSPRGSPLHF